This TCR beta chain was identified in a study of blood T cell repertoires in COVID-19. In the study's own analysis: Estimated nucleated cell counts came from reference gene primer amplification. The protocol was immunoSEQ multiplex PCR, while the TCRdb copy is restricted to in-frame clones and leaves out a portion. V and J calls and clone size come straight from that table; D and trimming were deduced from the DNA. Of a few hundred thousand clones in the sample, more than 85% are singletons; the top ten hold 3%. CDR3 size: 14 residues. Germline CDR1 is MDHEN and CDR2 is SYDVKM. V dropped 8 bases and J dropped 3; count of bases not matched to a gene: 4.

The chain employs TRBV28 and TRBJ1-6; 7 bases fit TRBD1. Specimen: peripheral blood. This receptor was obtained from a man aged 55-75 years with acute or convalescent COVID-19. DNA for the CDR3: TGTGCCAGCCGTCCAGGGGGCTATAATTCACCCCTCCACTTT. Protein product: CASRPGGYNSPLHF. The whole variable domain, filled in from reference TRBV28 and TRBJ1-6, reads DVKVTQSSRYLVKRTGEKVFLECVQDMDHENMFWYRQDPGLGLRLIYFSYDVKMKEKGDIPEGYSVSREKKERFSLILESASTNQTSMYLCASRPGGYNSPLHFGNGTRLTVT.